This T cell receptor (beta chain) stems from a study of response to subunit inactivated influenza vaccine. The V and J ends lost 6 bases and 11 bases respectively, with 10 bases between them. The length of the CDR3 is 10 residues. Broader study findings: Each seasonal influenza vaccination, the authors suggested, recruits few new T cells.

MiXCR, run by TCRdb on the RT-PCR reads, gives a single entry per CDR3 protein. This repertoire shows more than 550,000 distinct CDR3 sequences, 12% found once; its top ten account for about 9.4%. This clonotype turned up a few times. The antigen remains undetermined. The sequence derives from a man aged 50 or older who received an inactivated influenza vaccine. The chain recombines TRBV12-3 or TRBV12-4 with TRBJ1-1, with D perhaps matching TRBD1 (6 bases). Sequenced here: PBMCs from blood, sampled on the day of vaccination. As DNA, the CDR3 is TGTGCCAGCAGACAGGGTACGGCTTTCTTT. This translates into CASRQGTAFF.